Here is one TCR beta chain with its context. The specificity of this receptor is unknown. Nothing much larger sits one base from this clone, and base qualities are not available. The method was the immunoSEQ multiplex PCR assay. For the multiplex PCR, a mixture combining 60 forward primers for TCR Vbeta segments and 13 reverse primers for TCR Jbeta segments was used. The CDR3 region of rearranged TCR beta genes was amplified from genomic DNA with a multiplex PCR assay. The Illumina HiSeq System was used to sequence the amplified TCR beta libraries as 87-base-pair reads. Per the original workflow: In a later analysis, 80 million or so unique TCR beta chains were counted across the approximately 620 repertoires, and roughly 10 million of these chains were shared by at least two donors. A nearest-neighbor algorithm error-corrected the raw reads and collapsed the reads into unique sequences, merging closely related sequences to remove PCR and sequencing errors. To assign V, D and J gene segments, CDR3 sequences were aligned to IMGT reference sequences. For a sequence to be retained, a match of at least six nucleotides to both a V gene segment and a J gene segment was required. A rearrangement was called productive if the CDR3 had no stop codons and remained in frame with V and J, and every other rearrangement was called non-productive. Following IMGT convention, CDR3 was defined as the stretch from the second conserved V-encoded cysteine up to the conserved J-encoded phenylalanine. The earlier analysis of about 500 of the donors excluded sequences that lacked an unambiguous match to a single V gene segment. An earlier analysis of 500 to 600 of the donors classified V segments as functional when productive rearrangements were above 56.7% and as segregating when the standard deviation between donors was above 5%. A statistical classification framework was built for diagnosing cytomegalovirus status from the catalog of TCR beta chain sequences. In a later analysis, V and J genes were assigned by comparing TCR nucleotide sequences against IMGT/GENE-DB human TR gene sequences. In a later analysis, CDR3 sequences and most-parsimonious VDJ recombination scenarios were assigned using the TCRdist pipeline. In a later analysis, each TCR beta chain was defined by its CDR3 amino acid sequence together with its V-gene family, and reads without a unique V-gene family were excluded. As a way to deal with suspected cross-contamination and a sequencing artifact, a later analysis dropped approximately 590 nucleotide sequences that were highly shared and had low generation probability. In a later analysis, a clonal expansion index was calculated for each public chain from normalized within-repertoire ranks of inferred template counts. Generation probabilities in a later analysis came from a VDJ recombination model fitted to out-of-frame rearrangements, and those results were checked against IGoR. Hypergeometric tests were used in a later analysis to score TCR-TCR, TCR-HLA and TCR-CMV co-occurrence, with a repertoire-size bias correction applied to the TCR pairs. False discovery rates were estimated in a later analysis by permuting HLA or CMV assignments 20 times. A later analysis grouped co-occurring TCRs with DBSCAN, adding TCRdist sequence similarity when clustering within HLA-allele-positive subsets. Co-occurrence clustering excluded repertoires with fewer than 30,000 or more than 120,000 public chains, plus five with anomalous nucleotide sharing. Sourced from immuneACCESS, this table was stored by TCRdb with only in-frame sequences that have V and J called. A share of the clones is absent; for the studies checked, an unresolved V gene accounts for under half, and the remainder has no known explanation. D and trimming were read from the DNA, whereas the V and J calls and clone size are those reported in that table. For this sample the table gives about 160,000 clones, of which more than 80% were detected only once. The ten largest clones add up to 0.77% of the sample.

Trimming accounts for 2 bases at V and 3 bases at J, while the number of junction bases matched to no gene is 6. CDR1 is given as MDHEN and CDR2 as SYDVKM, both from the germline V gene. The CDR3 measures 15 amino acids from cysteine to phenylalanine. The CDR3 DNA has 45 bases and is translated from base 1. The data are from a study of cytomegalovirus exposure and HLA in healthy donors (dated 2017 in TCRdb). Background on the whole study: An earlier analysis of some 550 of the donors reported approximately 300 Gb of sequence data and around 120 million unique TCR beta sequences from 150 million to 200 million T cells. Approximately 310 gigabases of sequencing data and tens of millions of unique TCR sequences were included in an early release covering 500 to 750 HLA-typed donors. The genetic ancestry cluster associated with self-reported Caucasian donors included 70% to 85% of the 300 to 400 genotyped donors. The aim of the study was to test whether cataloging public T cell receptors could identify signatures of past pathogen exposure. Using immunosequencing, the study profiled T cell repertoires from about 650 subjects and related those repertoires to cytomegalovirus serostatus. A separate validation cohort of some 130 different subjects was used in addition to the approximately 640-subject first cohort. To predict cytomegalovirus infection status, the study combined high-throughput TCR immunosequencing, statistical association of individual TCRs with disease status, and machine learning. In a later analysis, previously published TCR beta repertoires from 600 to 850 donors were re-analyzed and high-resolution HLA genotyping was added so that TCR occurrence patterns could be studied. The later analysis used no new phenotypic data to find candidate immune exposures, relying instead on TCR beta sequences and their occurrence across donors. An earlier analysis of approximately 640 of the donors applied high-throughput TCR beta sequencing to assess whether each TCR beta V gene segment acted as functional or pseudogenic. Donor age, sex, ethnicity and CMV serostatus were compiled together with the repertoire data. In a later genetic analysis, genome-wide SNP genotypes for about three fifths of the roughly 670 donors were used, and that subset was treated as a discovery cohort. All discovery cohort repertoires had been generated using a single sequencing platform. HLA typing covered class I and class II loci at four-digit resolution. Typing coverage varied by locus: about 629-630 donors for A, B, C, DRB1 and DQB1; approximately 500 for DQA1; nearly 610 for DPA1; about 450 for DPB1. A handful of DR-DQ haplotypes were handled as single units for association and clustering because linkage in the cohort was strong. Among about 360 genotyped donors of the cohort, an average of around 240,000 unique TCR beta nucleotide sequences were sequenced per donor, roughly 20% of them non-productive.

The cohort consisted of 670 or so healthy bone marrow donors. Cohort members were all nominally healthy when sampled, although unrecorded immune exposures were likely present. The donor was CMV seronegative and was included in the group of about 400 seronegative cohort members. A peripheral blood sample was collected from each donor, and TCR beta sequencing was performed on peripheral blood mononuclear cells. Genomic DNA extraction from the blood cell samples was performed with the Qiagen DNeasy Blood Extraction Kit. Paper-wide results and their limitations: The authors suggested that the approach could potentially be extended to other disease states and immunological phenotypes. In a later analysis, several top co-occurrence clusters were reported to appear linked to parvovirus B19, influenza, CMV and Epstein-Barr virus. In an earlier analysis of a few hundred of the donors, most TCR beta V segments were observed in productive rearrangements about 90% or about 30% of the time, broadly matching IMGT annotations. In both the original and validation cohorts, the classifier was reported to diagnose cytomegalovirus status with high specificity and sensitivity. Because the 87-base-pair reads could not distinguish some IMGT-functional V segments, including TRBV6-2 and TRBV6-3, those segments were excluded. A total of 150 or so TCR beta chains were listed by the study as associated with cytomegalovirus. Most TCR sequences were observed very rarely across donors, whereas some public TCRs were present in many individuals. In a later genetic analysis, a missense DCLRE1C variant was associated with V-gene and J-gene trimming of TCR beta chains, and the association was replicated in an independent cohort. Sequencing depth was assumed to be roughly uniform across donors in the presence/absence analyses, though that assumption may not hold. The sequencing pipeline was judged likely to have produced a cluster of highly shared sequence variants as a technical artifact. A later genetic analysis reported fewer N-insertions in productive TCRs among donors in an Asian-associated ancestry cluster than the roughly 620-donor mean. A later analysis found that TCR association rates varied across HLA loci, with DRB1 alleles showing the most associated TCRs and HLA-C alleles the fewest. At a false discovery rate of 0.05, a later analysis linked under 20,000 TCR beta sequences to specific HLA alleles. CMV serostatus was the only immune exposure information available for the cohort. Correlated functional status among segregating V segments might be attributable to linkage disequilibrium, but an unknown experimental factor could not be ruled out. This cohort had only TCR beta chains sequenced, and the lack of alpha or paired-chain data limited which features could be detected. Because HLA typing was unavailable for some donors at each locus, only the typed subset was used in association tests. A further reported finding was that TCR beta sequences accurately predicted the HLA-A and HLA-B alleles for most subjects in the first cohort. When HLA alleles, especially DR and DQ, strongly co-occurred, attributing TCR associations to individual alleles was difficult. Three of the identified cytomegalovirus-associated TCR beta chains were confirmed in vitro to be specific for cytomegalovirus antigens. Because counts were too low, about 15 rarely observed V segments, including chromosome 9 orphons, were left out of the earlier analysis of 587 of the donors. In a later analysis, HLA-associated TCR beta chains were found to be more clonally expanded and to have lower generation probabilities than equally common non-associated chains. Most CMV-associated TCR beta chains appeared to be HLA-restricted in a later analysis, and the HLA associations seemed to be driven largely by CMV exposure.

This sequence originates from a woman between 18 and 29 years old in good health and CMV-seronegative. Sequenced sample: PBMCs. The chain is assembled from TRBV28 and TRBJ1-2, and TRBD1 matches 7 of the central bases. The CDR3 region: CASSLGTDQDYGYTF. The DNA sequence reads TGTGCCAGCAGTTTAGGGACAGACCAGGACTATGGCTACACCTTC.